This record covers a single T cell receptor beta chain. The sample is drawn from a study of T-cell memory formation after mild COVID-19. CDR3 size: 16 residues. The germline gives CDR1 SGHRS, CDR2 YFSETQ. V was pared by 4 bases and J by 6 bases, with 13 bases of the junction left unmatched. TCRdb passed the 5' RACE reads through MiXCR, listing each CDR3 protein once. The sample carries about 170,000 distinct CDR3 sequences, roughly 13% recorded once. The sample was PBMCs or a T cell subset sorted from them (not recorded which). The source is a man aged 18 to 35 who had mild COVID-19 (a few samples of this study predate the infection). Cell type and time point are not known. The chain carries TRBV5-1 and TRBJ2-3; 8 bases are a match to TRBD2. CDR3 region: CASSLQSGGALDTQYF. In DNA, the CDR3 is TGCGCCAGCAGCCTCCAGAGCGGGGGTGCCCTCGATACGCAGTATTTT.